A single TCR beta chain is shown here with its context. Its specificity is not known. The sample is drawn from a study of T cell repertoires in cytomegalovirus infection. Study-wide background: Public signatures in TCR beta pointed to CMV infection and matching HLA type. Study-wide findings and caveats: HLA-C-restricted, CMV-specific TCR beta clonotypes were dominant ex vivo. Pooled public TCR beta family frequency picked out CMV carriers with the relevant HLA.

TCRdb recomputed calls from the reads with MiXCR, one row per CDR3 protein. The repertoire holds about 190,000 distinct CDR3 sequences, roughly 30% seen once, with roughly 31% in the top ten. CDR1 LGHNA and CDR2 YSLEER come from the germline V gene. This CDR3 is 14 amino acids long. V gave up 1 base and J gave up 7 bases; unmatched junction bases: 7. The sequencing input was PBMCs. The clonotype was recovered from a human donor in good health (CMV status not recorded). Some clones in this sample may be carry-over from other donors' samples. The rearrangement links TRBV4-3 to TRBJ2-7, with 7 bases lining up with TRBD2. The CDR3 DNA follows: TGCGCCAGCAGCCAAGGACTAGCTACTGGGGAGCAGTACTTC. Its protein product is CASSQGLATGEQYF.